The 4 T cell receptor beta chains presented below share a single source sample, sequenced in a study of T cell repertoires in cytomegalovirus infection. For these TCRs, the target antigens are not known. TCRdb processed the reads anew with MiXCR; each CDR3 protein has one entry. The sample has approximately 280,000 distinct CDR3 sequences; around 20% are singletons. Source: cultured PBMCs, taken from culture after CMV antigen stimulation. The source of these receptors is a human donor in good health (CMV status not recorded). Some clones in this sample may be carry-over from other donors' samples.

The chain employs TRBV29-1 and TRBJ2-4, with 7 bases that match TRBD2. The CDR3 length is 12 residues. The V gene end was trimmed by 7 bases and the J gene end by 5 bases; junction bases not matched to a gene: 5. Germline V gene sequence: CDR1 SQVTM, CDR2 ANQGSEA. CDR3: CSGGGFQNIQYF. The CDR3 nucleotides are TGCAGCGGGGGGGGATTCCAAAACATTCAGTACTTC. Full variable domain (rest looked up from reference TRBV29-1 and TRBJ2-4): SAVISQKPSRDICQRGTSLTIQCQVDSQVTMMFWYRQQPGQSLTLIATANQGSEATYESGFVIDKFPISRPNLTFSTLTVSNMSPEDSSIYLCSGGGFQNIQYFGAGTRLSVL.

This clonotype was seen many times. The chain recombines TRBV7-2 with TRBJ2-7, with D perhaps TRBD1 (6 bases). Trimming left V 1 base short and J 1 base short, with 8 bases between. This CDR3 region has 14 residues. Germline V CDR1 and CDR2: SGHTA, FQGNSA. In nucleotides, the CDR3 is TGTGCCAGCAGCTTAGAGGGGACATCCTACGAGCAGTACGTC. This codes for CASSLEGTSYEQYV.

The chain combines TRBV12-5 with TRBJ2-1, with D perhaps matching TRBD1 or TRBD2 (5 bases each). Trimming removed 1 base at V and 8 bases at J, with 21 bases between. Germline CDR1 and CDR2: LGHNT and FRNRAP. The CDR3 has 17 amino acids. CDR3 region: CASGLARDGYRSDEQFF. The CDR3 DNA follows: TGTGCTAGTGGTTTGGCCCGGGACGGGTATCGCTCGGATGAGCAGTTCTTC. Supplemented by reference TRBV12-5 and TRBJ2-1, the full variable domain reads DARVTQTPRHKVTEMGQEVTMRCQPILGHNTVFWYRQTMMQGLELLAYFRNRAPLDDSGMPKDRFSAEMPDATLATLKIQPSEPRDSAVYFCASGLARDGYRSDEQFFGPGTRLTVL.

The V gene is TRBV12-5, the J gene TRBJ2-1; D uncertain. Trimming shortened V by 0 bases and J by 0 bases, and 9 bases separated the two germline ends. The CDR3 length is 16 residues. CDR1 and CDR2 from the germline V gene are LGHNT and FRNRAP. DNA for the CDR3: TGTGCTAGTGGTTTGGTAAACTTGCTCTCCTACAATGAGCAGTTCTTC. Amino acid sequence: CASGLVNLLSYNEQFF. The full variable domain, completed using reference TRBV12-5 and TRBJ2-1, is DARVTQTPRHKVTEMGQEVTMRCQPILGHNTVFWYRQTMMQGLELLAYFRNRAPLDDSGMPKDRFSAEMPDATLATLKIQPSEPRDSAVYFCASGLVNLLSYNEQFFGPGTRLTVL.